The count of the clone carrying this T cell receptor (beta chain) is one. Here immunoSEQ multiplex PCR was the method, and the copy in TCRdb shows in-frame clones only, minus some. This table has tens of thousands of clones, 86% appearing once. V was shortened by 8 bases and J by 0 bases, with 13 bases between the two germline ends. CDR1 and CDR2 (germline): LNHNV, YYDKDF (reference sequence). The CDR3 has 14 amino acids. This sample was taken from a study of OX40 agonist ivuxolimab in advanced cancers. V gene TRBV15 combines with J gene TRBJ1-1; D may be TRBD1 (6 bases). The origin of this receptor is an adult with an advanced solid tumor such as melanoma, head and neck, liver or kidney cancer. The input for sequencing was CD4+ or CD8+ T cells sorted from blood, taken in a trial of the OX40 agonist ivuxolimab. The CDR3 coding sequence is TGTGCCACCGGCCCGCGGACAGTGAACACTGAAGCTTTCTTT. As protein: CATGPRTVNTEAFF. The full variable domain, completed using reference TRBV15 and TRBJ1-1, is DAMVIQNPRYQVTQFGKPVTLSCSQTLNHNVMYWYQQKSSQAPKLLFHYYDKDFNNEADTPDNFQSRRPNTSFCFLDIRSPGLGDTAMYLCATGPRTVNTEAFFGQGTRLTVV.